This TCR beta chain appears in the sequencing data of a study of blood T cell repertoires in COVID-19. Assay used: immunoSEQ multiplex PCR; TCRdb lists only in-frame clones, some missing. The sample records 250,000 to 350,000 clones, 88% being singletons. V was trimmed by 1 base and J by 8 bases, leaving 9 bases between them. Germline V gene sequence: CDR1 LNHNV, CDR2 YYDKDF (reference sequence). CDR3 size: 13 residues. The sequence derives from a woman in her 30s who had recovered from COVID-19. The chain uses TRBV15 and TRBJ2-1; D gene uncertain. The sample consisted of peripheral blood. The CDR3 loop is CATSRGRIYEQFF. The CDR3 DNA reads as TGTGCCACCAGCAGAGGTAGAATTTATGAGCAGTTCTTC. The full variable domain, in which reference TRBV15 and TRBJ2-1 provide the parts outside the CDR3, is DAMVIQNPRYQVTQFGKPVTLSCSQTLNHNVMYWYQQKSSQAPKLLFHYYDKDFNNEADTPDNFQSRRPNTSFCFLDIRSPGLGDTAMYLCATSRGRIYEQFFGPGTRLTVL.